This TCR beta chain was identified during a study of cytomegalovirus exposure and HLA in healthy donors. About the research overall: Just over 80% of approximately 400 genotyped donors fell in the Caucasian-associated ancestry cluster.

Broader study findings: In a later analysis, CMV-associated beta chains were mostly HLA-associated, it appeared. When analyzed later, a missense DCLRE1C variant was found to be linked to TCR beta V- and J-gene trimming. Rare TCR sequences dominated, though some public TCRs recurred in many donors.

A multiplex PCR was run with 60 Vbeta primers and 13 Jbeta primers. The protocol was immunoSEQ multiplex PCR, while the TCRdb copy is restricted to in-frame clones and leaves out a portion. The top ten clones hold roughly 8% of a sample with under 200,000 clones, roughly 85% of them seen once. To note about this clone: As yet, its antigen is unknown.

In germline, CDR1 is SGHDT, CDR2 YYEEEE. This CDR3 spans 15 amino acids. V gave up 3 bases and J gave up 4 bases; unmatched junction bases: 8. The chain employs TRBV5-6 and TRBJ2-3; the match to TRBD1 covers 7 bases. This receptor was obtained from a male donor in good health and CMV-seropositive. The specimen sequenced was PBMCs. As DNA, the CDR3 is TGTGCCAGCAGCTCTGGGCAGGGGGTGGCAGATACGCAGTATTTT. It yields the protein CASSSGQGVADTQYF.